The 5 T cell receptor beta chains reported below all come from one sample, sequenced in a study of blood T cell repertoires in COVID-19. Sequenced by immunoSEQ multiplex PCR; TCRdb stores in-frame clones only, minus some. The table includes approximately 120,000 clones, 80% detected once. Sequenced sample: peripheral blood. The receptors were sampled from a human donor in a cohort sampled during active or convalescent COVID-19.

Turning to this clone: Compared with germline, one end of the junction differs, possibly owing to a read error. This chain links TRBV7-9 with TRBJ2-1; 7 bases map to TRBD2. Germline V gene data show CDR1 as SEHNR and CDR2 as FQNEAQ (reference sequence). The CDR3 runs 12 residues. CDR3 nucleotide sequence: TGTGCCAGCAGCTCCCTCGGGAGGCCGGGGGTCTTC. Protein sequence: CASSSLGRPGVF.

The genes are TRBV6-2 or TRBV6-3 and TRBJ1-4; no definite D call. The CDR3 sequence is 13 residues long. The germline V gene has CDR1 MNHEY and CDR2 SVGEGT. Trimming left V 6 bases short and J 5 bases short, with 10 bases between. CDR3 sequence reads: CASSNTRNEKLFF. CDR3 DNA sequence: TGTGCCAGCAGCAACACTAGGAATGAAAAACTGTTTTTT.

This clone was seen a few times. This rearrangement joins TRBV6-6 to TRBJ1-3, with 7 bases lining up with TRBD1. The trim removed 5 bases at V and 4 bases at J, leaving 8 bases unmatched. The V gene's germline CDR1 is MNHNY and CDR2 SVGAGI (reference sequence). The CDR3 has 15 amino acids. CDR3 nucleotides: TGTGCCAGCAGTAAAATTAGGGACAGCGGAAACACCATATATTTT. Amino acids: CASSKIRDSGNTIYF.

J is TRBJ2-2 and V is TRBV2; 7 positions agree with TRBD2. Germline CDR1 is SNHLY and CDR2 is FYNNEI. Trimming cost V 4 bases and J 5 bases; bases outside gene matches: 4. The CDR3 runs to 14 residues. This chain's CDR3 is CASSARGGTGELFF. The CDR3 DNA follows: TGTGCCAGCAGTGCTCGCGGGGGAACCGGGGAGCTGTTTTTT. Supplemented by reference TRBV2 and TRBJ2-2, the full variable domain reads EPEVTQTPSHQVTQMGQEVILRCVPISNHLYFYWYRQILGQKVEFLVSFYNNEISEKSEIFDDQFSVERPDGSNFTLKIRSTKLEDSAMYFCASSARGGTGELFFGEGSRLTVL.

The rearrangement links TRBV28 to TRBJ1-5; D is possibly TRBD1 (5 bases). CDR1 is MDHEN and CDR2 is SYDVKM in the germline V gene. V lost 6 bases, J lost 8 bases, and 20 bases lay in between. The length of the CDR3 is 15 residues. For the CDR3, the DNA is TGTGCCAGCAGGATCAGGGAATCCCCCCTGGAGCCCCAGCATTTT. It encodes CASRIRESPLEPQHF.